Below, one TCR beta chain is given with its context. No antigen is known for it. No base quality information exists; no much larger clone differs at one position. Genomic DNA was extracted from sorted cells for sequencing of the TCRbeta CDR3 region. The immunoSEQ Assay was used to sequence the TCRbeta CDR3 regions. TCRdb stores this immuneACCESS table with in-frame sequences only. Part of the clones is absent; in the studies checked, under half of the shortfall reflects unresolved V genes, and no reason is known for the rest. Recorded for this sample are tens of thousands of clones; 75% to 95% of them occurred a single time. The biggest ten clones account for 0.5% to 0.55% of the sample. The data belong to a study of OX40 agonist ivuxolimab in advanced cancers. A note on the overall study: Ivuxolimab, which targeted the costimulatory receptor OX40 (CD134), was an agonistic, fully human IgG2 monoclonal antibody. In the dose-escalation cohort, approximately 82% of patients were male, and the mean age was around 60 years, with a range of roughly 23 to 85. The paper covers the monotherapy dose-escalation part of the phase I ivuxolimab trial, which included N of about 56 patients. Patients were allowed to have had prior anti-PD-1, anti-PD-L1 or anti-CTLA-4 therapy, and around 40% of the dose-escalation patients had previously received checkpoint inhibitors. Intravenous ivuxolimab was administered to patients every 2 weeks at six dose levels: 0.01, 0.1, 0.3, 1.5, 3 and 10 mg/kg. Of the roughly 53 patients in dose escalation, 19 had hepatocellular carcinoma, roughly 15 had melanoma, 9 had renal cell carcinoma and 9 had head and neck cancer. Partial responses were achieved by three dose-escalation patients, of whom one had hepatocellular carcinoma and two had cutaneous melanoma. Peripheral TCRbeta sequencing aimed to test whether ivuxolimab altered TCR sequence diversity and caused clonal T-cell expansion. The investigation overall reported the following: In the 0.1-3.0 mg/kg groups, partial responders were among the patients with the lowest normalized peripheral clonal expansion, particularly in CD8+ T cells. At doses of 0.1 to 3.0 mg/kg, clonal expansion of both CD4+ and CD8+ T cells in blood was seen between baseline and week 6. After ivuxolimab, more expanded clones were found on average in CD8+ T cells than in CD4+ T cells. Low levels of normalized T-cell clonal expansion were also seen in some patients who did not respond. The antigen specificity of the clonally expanded peripheral T cells was not determined.

The CDR3 contains 13 residues, cysteine and phenylalanine counted. Only the CDR3 portion is preserved as DNA: 39 bases, with reading frame beginning at the first base. From a lookup of the germline V gene, CDR1 and CDR2 are SGHDT and YYEEEE. Trimmed from V: 4 bases; trimmed from J: 4 bases; junction bases lacking a gene match: 4. Patients with a history of autoimmune disease or receiving systemic immunosuppression were excluded from the trial. Peripheral blood for TCR sequencing was drawn from every dose cohort at baseline, at cycle 4 day 1 and at cycle 7 day 1. The samples were drawn from a first-in-human, open-label, multicenter phase I dose-escalation trial of ivuxolimab. The trial enrolled adults with locally advanced or metastatic head and neck squamous cell, hepatocellular, melanoma or renal cell carcinoma. CD4+ and CD8+ T cells were sorted separately from peripheral blood before TCR sequencing.

This TCR was recovered from an adult with an advanced solid tumor such as melanoma, head and neck, liver or kidney cancer. This sample comprised CD4+ or CD8+ T cells sorted from blood, obtained in a trial of the OX40 agonist ivuxolimab. The chain is assembled from TRBV5-6 and TRBJ1-1; TRBD1 fits 7 bases in the junction. CDR3 protein: CASSSNRGTEAFF. The base sequence is TGTGCCAGCAGCAGCAACAGGGGCACTGAAGCTTTCTTT. The CDR3, completed at both ends by the reference TRBV5-6 and TRBJ1-1 genes, gives the full variable domain DAGVTQSPTHLIKTRGQQVTLRCSPKSGHDTVSWYQQALGQGPQFIFQYYEEEERQRGNFPDRFSGHQFPNYSSELNVNALLLGDSALYLCASSSNRGTEAFFGQGTRLTVV.